Each of the 18 T cell receptor beta chains below was sequenced from the same sample in a study of blood T cells in healthy people across ages. Combining a sample-barcoded 5' primer with a J-beta primer mix, a second PCR ran for 7 to 11 cycles. TCRdb used MiXCR to reprocess the 5' RACE reads, holding one entry per CDR3 protein. The sample lists 780,000 or so distinct CDR3 sequences; more than 50% were seen once. The specimen was blood. The receptor source for this set is a man aged 35 to 55 in good health.

In the case of this clonotype: At one end the junction does not follow the germline gene, possibly because of a read error. This chain joins TRBV11-3 and TRBJ2-3, with D tentatively TRBD1 or TRBD2 (5 bases each). The length of the CDR3 is 17 residues. CDR1 and CDR2 (germline): SGHNT, YENEEA. The chain's CDR3 is CASSLRGSWDGTDTQYF. The CDR3 DNA reads TGTGCCAGCAGCTTAAGAGGAAGTTGGGACGGCACTGATACGCAGTATTTT.

A single count supports this clonotype. J is TRBJ2-7 and V is TRBV7-9; D unclear. V was shortened by 5 bases and J by 3 bases, with 8 bases between the two germline ends. CDR3 size: 12 residues. Per the germline V gene, CDR1 is SEHNR and CDR2 is FQNEAQ (reference sequence). The CDR3: CASSHDNYEQYF. For the CDR3, the DNA is TGTGCCAGCAGCCATGACAACTACGAGCAGTACTTC.

This chain connects TRBV4-2 to TRBJ2-7, with D perhaps matching TRBD2 (5 bases). The V gene's germline CDR1 is LGHNA and CDR2 YNFKEQ. Between the trimmed V and J ends, which lost 0 bases and 4 bases, there was a span of 16 bases. CDR3 size: 16 residues. The CDR3 region has the DNA TGTGCCAGCAGCCAAGATATGAATGCTCCGGGGTACGAGCAGTACTTC. Its translation: CASSQDMNAPGYEQYF.

Only a few counts were recorded for this clonotype. This sequence joins TRBV4-2 and TRBJ2-6; D gene uncertain. From germline, CDR1 is LGHNA and CDR2 YNFKEQ. The CDR3 spans 14 residues. V lost 5 bases and J 8 bases, leaving 13 bases between the germline ends. The CDR3: CASSSTDLPNVLTF. CDR3 DNA: TGTGCCAGCAGCTCAACGGACCTGCCCAACGTCCTGACTTTC.

The CDR3 loop reads CASSFPGQGLNTEAFF. CDR3 in DNA: TGTGCCAGCAGTTTCCCGGGACAGGGTTTGAACACTGAAGCTTTCTTT. The chain is built from TRBV6-5 and TRBJ1-1; 9 nucleotides agree with TRBD1. This CDR3 contains 16 residues. The V gene end was trimmed by 4 bases and the J gene end by 0 bases; junction bases not matched to a gene: 6. Germline V lookup: CDR1 MNHEY, CDR2 SVGAGI.

This chain joins TRBV6-2 or TRBV6-3 and TRBJ1-2, with D possibly being TRBD1 (5 bases). Germline V gene sequence: CDR1 MNHEY, CDR2 SVGEGT. The CDR3 runs to 16 residues. V gave up 2 bases and J gave up 2 bases, with 15 bases separating them. The CDR3 reads CASSYAGTEINYGYTF. CDR3 nucleotide sequence: TGTGCCAGCAGTTACGCGGGGACCGAGATAAACTATGGCTACACCTTC.

The rearrangement uses TRBV5-1 and TRBJ2-5, with TRBD2 matching 9 bases. J was trimmed by 3 bases and V by 0 bases; bases with no gene match: 6. This CDR3 has 16 amino acids. The germline V gene has CDR1 SGHRS and CDR2 YFSETQ. The CDR3 coding sequence is TGCGCCAGCAGCTTGGAAGCGGGGGGCTTCAAAGAGACCCAGTACTTC. The encoded protein is CASSLEAGGFKETQYF.

This clonotype has at least ten counts. The chain links TRBV27 to TRBJ1-2, with unresolved D. This CDR3 spans 15 amino acids. Germline V gene data show CDR1 as MNHEY and CDR2 as SMNVEV (reference sequence). Deletions cut 5 bases from V and 3 bases from J, with 16 bases between. CDR3 sequence reads: CASSPTTRADYGYTF. CDR3 DNA sequence: TGTGCCAGCAGTCCTACCACCCGGGCCGACTATGGCTACACCTTC.

The chain carries TRBV3-1 and TRBJ2-1; tentative D call: TRBD1 (5 bases). The CDR3 has 15 amino acids. The V end lost 1 base, the J end lost 0 bases, and 7 bases lay between the germline ends. Per the germline V gene, CDR1 is LGHDT and CDR2 is YNNKEL (reference sequence). The CDR3 loop reads CASSQGRVSYNEQFF. The CDR3 bases are TGTGCCAGCAGCCAAGGCAGGGTCTCCTACAATGAGCAGTTCTTC.

This clonotype was picked up many times. The chain combines TRBV29-1 with TRBJ2-5, with 8 bases lining up with TRBD1. Germline assignment: CDR1 SQVTM and CDR2 ANQGSEA. The CDR3 loop spans 12 amino acids. Germline trimming cut 4 bases from V and 4 bases from J; bases unmatched to any gene: 2. The CDR3 DNA follows: TGCAGCGTTGCAGGGGGCACAGAGACCCAGTACTTC. Protein sequence: CSVAGGTETQYF.

The rearrangement joins TRBV7-2 to TRBJ2-5, with TRBD2 identical over 9 bases. The CDR3 runs to 16 residues. Germline CDR1 SGHTA, CDR2 FQGNSA. The J segment lost 2 bases and the V segment lost 2 bases, leaving 6 bases of the junction unmatched. CDR3 residues: CASSLFAGGPQETQYF. CDR3 DNA sequence: TGTGCCAGCAGCTTATTCGCGGGAGGGCCGCAAGAGACCCAGTACTTC.

As DNA, the CDR3 is TGCAGTGCCCGCCCCCGAACCTCTACTAGCGTCGAGACCCAGTACTTC. It is translated as CSARPRTSTSVETQYF. The rearrangement links TRBV20-1 to TRBJ2-5, with TRBD2 matching over 7 bases. The J segment lost 5 bases and the V segment lost 6 bases, leaving 18 bases of the junction unmatched. There are 16 residues in the CDR3. The germline V gene encodes CDR1 DFQATT and CDR2 SNEGSKA (reference sequence).

This clonotype has more than one count but fewer than ten. The CDR3 sequence is CASSLRQGGEKLFF. The DNA for the CDR3 is TGTGCCAGCAGTTTACGGCAGGGGGGCGAAAAACTGTTTTTT. The chain links TRBV12-3 or TRBV12-4 to TRBJ1-4, with 7 positions matching TRBD1. The CDR3 is 14 residues long. Trimming took 2 bases from V and 8 from J; bases not matched to a gene: 5.

The chain carries TRBV11-2 and TRBJ2-1; D not certain. In germline, CDR1 is SGHAT, CDR2 FQNNGV. The CDR3 totals 16 residues. Between the trimmed V and J ends, which lost 5 bases and 7 bases, there was a span of 21 bases. The CDR3 sequence: CASSIVRPSARNEQFF. The CDR3 coding sequence is TGTGCCAGCAGCATAGTTAGACCCTCGGCGCGGAATGAGCAGTTCTTC.

This clonotype was counted only a few times. The chain combines TRBV28 with TRBJ2-5; D is ambiguous. The closer fit of TRBJ2-7 to the DNA end suggests the J call may be wrong. The CDR3 contains 14 residues. The V gene's germline CDR1 is MDHEN and CDR2 SYDVKM. The CDR3 is CASRVHRAPYEQYF. In DNA, the CDR3 is TGTGCCAGCCGAGTCCACCGGGCGCCCTACGAGCAGTACTTC.

The chain joins TRBV7-9 to TRBJ2-4; unclear D gene. Judging by the DNA end, TRBJ2-7 fits better; the J call may be wrong. Germline assignment: CDR1 SEHNR and CDR2 FQNEAQ (reference sequence). CDR3 length: 15 residues. The CDR3 region is CASSYDGHLSYEQYF. The CDR3 DNA reads as TGTGCCAGCAGCTATGACGGGCACCTTTCCTACGAGCAGTACTTC.

The chain couples TRBV6-2 or TRBV6-3 to TRBJ2-7; D gene unclear. V lost 3 bases and J 1 base, leaving 13 bases between the germline ends. Germline assignment: CDR1 MNHEY and CDR2 SVGEGT. This CDR3 contains 15 residues. CDR3 bases: TGTGCCAGCAGTTATTCCGGTGTATCGTCCTACGAGCAGTACTTC. It is translated as CASSYSGVSSYEQYF.

The V gene is TRBV2, the J gene TRBJ2-5, with D possibly matching TRBD2 (6 bases). Trimming pared 4 bases from V and 7 bases from J, leaving 13 bases between. Germline V gene data show CDR1 as SNHLY and CDR2 as FYNNEI. This CDR3 has 13 amino acids. The CDR3 region has the DNA TGTGCCAGCAGTGGCCTAGCGTCGGGGACCCAGTACTTC. Its translation is CASSGLASGTQYF.